One T cell receptor beta chain is described in this entry. Seattle patient enrollment occurred during active infection, with longitudinal follow-up thereafter. The sample belongs to a study of blood T cell repertoires in COVID-19. The overall study: From the United States, Italy and Spain came samples of acute and convalescent COVID-19.

After removal of 6 bases from V and 4 bases from J, the junction contained 6 bases not matched to a gene. Germline assignment: CDR1 LNHDA and CDR2 SQIVND (reference sequence). The CDR3 runs 14 residues. The data were produced by immunoSEQ multiplex PCR, yet TCRdb's version contains in-frame clones alone and is incomplete. Seen here are roughly 230,000 clones, almost 85% observed once, and the top ten hold approximately 5.1%. The gene calls are TRBV19 and TRBJ2-1, with TRBD2 matching over 7 bases. What was sequenced was peripheral blood. The TCR originated in a man aged 50-60 years with COVID-19, enrolled during active disease. Written as DNA, the CDR3 is TGTGCCAGTAGGAACGGGGGGTTATACAATGAGCAGTTCTTC. Translating gives CASRNGGLYNEQFF.